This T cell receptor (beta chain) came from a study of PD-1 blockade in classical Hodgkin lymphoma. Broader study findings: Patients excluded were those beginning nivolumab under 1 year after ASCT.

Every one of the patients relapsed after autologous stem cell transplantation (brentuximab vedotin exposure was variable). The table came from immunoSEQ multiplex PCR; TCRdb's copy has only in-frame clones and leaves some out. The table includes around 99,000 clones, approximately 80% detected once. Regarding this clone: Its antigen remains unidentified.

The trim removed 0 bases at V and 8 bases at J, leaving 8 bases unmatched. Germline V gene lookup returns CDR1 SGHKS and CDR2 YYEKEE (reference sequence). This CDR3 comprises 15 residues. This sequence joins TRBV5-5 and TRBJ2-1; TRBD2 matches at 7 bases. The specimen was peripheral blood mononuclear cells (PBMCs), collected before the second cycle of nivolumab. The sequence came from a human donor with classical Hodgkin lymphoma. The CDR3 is CASSLEAGAMHEQFF. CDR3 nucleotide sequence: TGTGCCAGCAGCTTGGAGGCGGGAGCGATGCATGAGCAGTTCTTC.